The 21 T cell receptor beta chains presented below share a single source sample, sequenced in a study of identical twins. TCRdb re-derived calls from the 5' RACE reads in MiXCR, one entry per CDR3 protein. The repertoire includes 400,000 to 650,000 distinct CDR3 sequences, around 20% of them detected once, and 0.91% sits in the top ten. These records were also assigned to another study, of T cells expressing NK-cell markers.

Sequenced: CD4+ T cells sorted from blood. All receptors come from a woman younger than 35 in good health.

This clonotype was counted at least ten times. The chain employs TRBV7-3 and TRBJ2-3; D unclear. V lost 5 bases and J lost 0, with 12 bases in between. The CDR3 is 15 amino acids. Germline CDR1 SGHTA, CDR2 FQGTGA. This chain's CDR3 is CASSPQWGSTDTQYF. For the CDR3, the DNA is TGTGCCAGCAGCCCCCAGTGGGGTAGCACAGATACGCAGTATTTT.

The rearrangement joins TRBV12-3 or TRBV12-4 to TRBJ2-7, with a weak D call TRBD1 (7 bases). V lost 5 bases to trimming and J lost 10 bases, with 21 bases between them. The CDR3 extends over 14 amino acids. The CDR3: CASSMRQGSGGQYF. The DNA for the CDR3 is TGTGCCAGCAGTATGAGACAGGGTAGCGGTGGACAGTACTTC.

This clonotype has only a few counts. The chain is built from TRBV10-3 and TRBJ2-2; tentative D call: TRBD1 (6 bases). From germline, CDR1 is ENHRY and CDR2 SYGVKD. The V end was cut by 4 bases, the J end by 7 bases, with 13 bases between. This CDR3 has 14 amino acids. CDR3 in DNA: TGTGCCATCAGTGCGAGTGGGGGCGTCGGGGAGCTGTTTTTT. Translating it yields CAISASGGVGELFF.

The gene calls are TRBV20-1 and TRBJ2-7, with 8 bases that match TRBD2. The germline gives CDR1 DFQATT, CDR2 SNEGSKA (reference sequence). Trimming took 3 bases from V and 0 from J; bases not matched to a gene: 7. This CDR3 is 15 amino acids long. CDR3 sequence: CSASRLSGSSYEQYF. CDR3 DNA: TGCAGTGCTAGCAGGCTGAGCGGGAGCTCCTACGAGCAGTACTTC.

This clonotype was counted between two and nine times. The CDR3 nucleotides read TGCGCCAGCAGCTTGCTTACTAGCGGGAAATACAATGAGCAGTTCTTC. It specifies CASSLLTSGKYNEQFF. This chain links TRBV5-1 with TRBJ2-1; 10 bases fit TRBD2. V trimming: 1 base; J trimming: 4 bases; junction bases outside the gene matches: 5. The CDR3 loop spans 16 amino acids. Germline assignment: CDR1 SGHRS and CDR2 YFSETQ.

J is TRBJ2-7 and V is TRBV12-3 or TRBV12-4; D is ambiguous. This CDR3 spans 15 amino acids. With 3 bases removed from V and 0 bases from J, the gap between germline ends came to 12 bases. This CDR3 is CASSFGRSSSYEQYF. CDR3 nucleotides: TGTGCCAGCAGTTTCGGCAGGTCCAGCTCCTACGAGCAGTACTTC.

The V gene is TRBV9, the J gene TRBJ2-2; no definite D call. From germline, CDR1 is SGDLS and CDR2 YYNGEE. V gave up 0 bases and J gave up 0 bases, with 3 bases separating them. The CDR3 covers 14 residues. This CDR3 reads CASSVEPNTGELFF. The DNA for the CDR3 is TGTGCCAGCAGCGTAGAACCGAACACCGGGGAGCTGTTTTTT. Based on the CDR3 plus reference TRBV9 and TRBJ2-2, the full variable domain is DSGVTQTPKHLITATGQRVTLRCSPRSGDLSVYWYQQSLDQGLQFLIQYYNGEERAKGNILERFSAQQFPDLHSELNLSSLELGDSALYFCASSVEPNTGELFFGEGSRLTVL.

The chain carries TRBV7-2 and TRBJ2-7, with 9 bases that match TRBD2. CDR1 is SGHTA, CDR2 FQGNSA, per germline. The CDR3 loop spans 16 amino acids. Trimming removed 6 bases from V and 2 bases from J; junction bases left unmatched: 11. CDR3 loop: CASSPAGGRGTYEQYF. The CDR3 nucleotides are TGTGCCAGCAGTCCTGCAGGCGGGAGGGGGACCTACGAGCAGTACTTC.

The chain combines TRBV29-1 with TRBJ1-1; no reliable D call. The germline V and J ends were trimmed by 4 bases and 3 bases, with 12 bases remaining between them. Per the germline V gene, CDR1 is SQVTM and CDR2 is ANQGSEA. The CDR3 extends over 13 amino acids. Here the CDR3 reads CSVAGNSDTEAFF. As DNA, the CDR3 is TGCAGCGTTGCAGGAAATTCGGACACTGAAGCTTTCTTT.

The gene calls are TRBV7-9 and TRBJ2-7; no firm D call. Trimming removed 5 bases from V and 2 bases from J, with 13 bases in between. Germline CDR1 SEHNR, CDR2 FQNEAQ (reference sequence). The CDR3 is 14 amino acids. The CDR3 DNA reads TGTGCCAGCAGCCCGGTTAACCCAGCCTACGAGCAGTACTTC. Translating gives CASSPVNPAYEQYF.

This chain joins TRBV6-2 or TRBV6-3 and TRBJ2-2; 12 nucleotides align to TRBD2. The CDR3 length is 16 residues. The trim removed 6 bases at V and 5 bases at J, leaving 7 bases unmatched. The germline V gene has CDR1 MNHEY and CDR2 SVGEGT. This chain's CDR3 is CASSTSTSGRTGELFF. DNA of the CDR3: TGTGCCAGCAGCACCTCCACTAGCGGGAGGACCGGGGAGCTGTTTTTT.

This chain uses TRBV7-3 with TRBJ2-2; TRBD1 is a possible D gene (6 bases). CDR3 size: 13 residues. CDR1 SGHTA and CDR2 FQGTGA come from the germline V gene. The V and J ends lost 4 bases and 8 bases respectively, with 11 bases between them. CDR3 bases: TGTGCCAGCAGCTCCCAGGGGCATGGGGAGCTGTTTTTT. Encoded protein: CASSSQGHGELFF.

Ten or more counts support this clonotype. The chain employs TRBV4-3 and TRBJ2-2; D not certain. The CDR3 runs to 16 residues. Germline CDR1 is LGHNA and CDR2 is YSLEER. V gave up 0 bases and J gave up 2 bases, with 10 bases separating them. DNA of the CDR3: TGCGCCAGCAGCCAAGAAGTCGATAGAAACACCGGGGAGCTGTTTTTT. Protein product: CASSQEVDRNTGELFF.

The CDR3 DNA reads as TGTGCCAGCAGCCAAGGGTGGACACGAGGGGATGAGCAGTTCTTC. It translates to CASSQGWTRGDEQFF. The genes are TRBV7-3 and TRBJ2-1; perhaps D is TRBD1 or TRBD2 (5 bases each). Germline CDR1 reads SGHTA; CDR2 reads FQGTGA. This CDR3 has 15 amino acids. V lost 5 bases to trimming and J lost 8 bases, with 19 bases between them.

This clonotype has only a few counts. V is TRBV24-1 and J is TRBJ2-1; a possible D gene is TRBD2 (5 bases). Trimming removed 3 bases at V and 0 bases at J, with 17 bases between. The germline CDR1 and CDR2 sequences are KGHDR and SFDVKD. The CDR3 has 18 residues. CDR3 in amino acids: CATSDRAGATTSYNEQFF. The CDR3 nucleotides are TGTGCCACCAGTGATCGGGCTGGCGCGACTACCTCCTACAATGAGCAGTTCTTC.

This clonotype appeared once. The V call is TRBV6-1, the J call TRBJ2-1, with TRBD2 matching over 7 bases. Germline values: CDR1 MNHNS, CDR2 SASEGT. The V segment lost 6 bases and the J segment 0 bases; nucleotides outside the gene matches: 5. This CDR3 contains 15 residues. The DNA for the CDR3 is TGTGCCAGCAGGCCGAGCGGGGCCTCCTACAATGAGCAGTTCTTC. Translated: CASRPSGASYNEQFF.

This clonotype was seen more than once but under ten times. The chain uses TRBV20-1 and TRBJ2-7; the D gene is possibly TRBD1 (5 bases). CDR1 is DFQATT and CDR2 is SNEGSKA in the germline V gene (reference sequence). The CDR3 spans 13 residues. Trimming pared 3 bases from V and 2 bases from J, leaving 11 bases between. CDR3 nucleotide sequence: TGCAGTGCTAGTAGGGGCGGAGCCTACGAGCAGTACTTC. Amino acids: CSASRGGAYEQYF.

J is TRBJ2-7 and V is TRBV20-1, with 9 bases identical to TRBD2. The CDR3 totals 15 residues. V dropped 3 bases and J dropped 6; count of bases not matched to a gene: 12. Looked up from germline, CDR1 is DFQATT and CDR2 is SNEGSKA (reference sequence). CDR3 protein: CSARGARTSVREQYF. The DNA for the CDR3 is TGCAGTGCTAGGGGTGCCCGGACTAGCGTTCGCGAGCAGTACTTC.

The CDR3 sequence: CASSAGEMRRHYEQYF. DNA for the CDR3: TGTGCCAGCAGCGCGGGGGAAATGAGAAGACATTACGAGCAGTACTTC. V usage is TRBV28 and J usage is TRBJ2-7, with 7 bases fitting TRBD2. The trim removed 6 bases at V and 4 bases at J, leaving 15 bases unmatched. This CDR3 region has 16 residues. Germline V CDR1 and CDR2: MDHEN, SYDVKM.

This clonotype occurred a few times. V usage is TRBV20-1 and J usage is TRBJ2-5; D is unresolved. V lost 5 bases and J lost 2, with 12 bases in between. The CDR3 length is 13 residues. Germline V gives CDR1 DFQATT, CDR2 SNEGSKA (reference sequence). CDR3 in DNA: TGCAGTGCTTTATTTGGGCGGCAAGAGACCCAGTACTTC. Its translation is CSALFGRQETQYF.

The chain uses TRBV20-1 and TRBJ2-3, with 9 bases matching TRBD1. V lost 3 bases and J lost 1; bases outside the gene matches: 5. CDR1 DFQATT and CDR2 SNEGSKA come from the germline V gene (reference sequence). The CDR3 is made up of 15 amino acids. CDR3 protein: CSASARDRGTDTQYF. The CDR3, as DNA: TGCAGTGCTAGTGCCAGGGACAGGGGCACAGATACGCAGTATTTT.